This entry describes one T cell receptor beta chain. The data were produced by immunoSEQ multiplex PCR, yet TCRdb's version contains in-frame clones alone and is incomplete. In the table there are almost 8,500 clones, 70% of which are singletons. Time point here: after neoadjuvant nivolumab, at surgical resection. These data originate in a study of neoadjuvant anti-PD-1 for oral cavity cancer. This CDR3 contains 15 residues. Trimming removed 6 bases at V and 0 bases at J, with 13 bases between. Per the germline V gene, CDR1 is SGHKS and CDR2 is YYEKEE (reference sequence). The clonotype originates from a person aged 35-79 years with oral cavity squamous cell carcinoma. The chain uses TRBV5-5 and TRBJ1-3; TRBD1 might be the D (5 bases). Here the sequenced sample was PBMCs, taken after nivolumab (anti-PD-1) treatment. The CDR3 nucleotides are TGTGCCAGCACCCAACGGGGGGACTCTGGAAACACCATATATTTT. This encodes CASTQRGDSGNTIYF.